The 24 T cell receptor beta chains given below trace back to one sample, sequenced in a study of cytomegalovirus exposure and HLA in healthy donors. The PCR had 60 Vbeta and 13 Jbeta primers. TCRdb's copy holds only in-frame clones and misses some; the assay was immunoSEQ multiplex PCR. The sample has about 210,000 clones; about three quarters are singletons. The sample taken for sequencing was PBMCs. The receptors shown here come from a boy between 10 and 17 years old in good health and CMV-seronegative.

This chain joins TRBV11-3 and TRBJ1-6, with 11 bases that match TRBD1. Looked up from germline, CDR1 is SGHNT and CDR2 is YENEEA. V shed 2 bases and J 7 bases; nucleotides not matched to a gene: 4. The CDR3 consists of 16 residues. CDR3 amino acids: CASSLQGQGANSPLHF. The CDR3 DNA follows: TGTGCCAGCAGCTTACAAGGACAGGGGGCGAATTCACCCCTCCACTTT.

The chain couples TRBV5-8 to TRBJ1-4; tentatively, D is TRBD1 (5 bases). The CDR3 is made up of 13 amino acids. V lost 0 bases, J lost 13 bases, and 13 bases lay in between. Germline CDR1 reads SGHTS; CDR2 reads YDEGEE. The CDR3 spells CASSLAGGGGLFF. In DNA, the CDR3 is TGTGCCAGCAGCTTGGCCGGGGGAGGCGGACTGTTTTTT.

This clone was recorded only once. V usage is TRBV29-1 and J usage is TRBJ2-3, with 10 bases aligning to TRBD1. With 1 base clipped from V and 4 bases from J, the junction kept 8 bases outside the gene matches. CDR3 length: 16 amino acids. CDR1 and CDR2 (germline): SQVTM, ANQGSEA. In nucleotides, the CDR3 is TGCAGCGTTGAAGCCCCGGGACAGGGGAAGGCAGATACGCAGTATTTT. As protein: CSVEAPGQGKADTQYF.

The chain combines TRBV27 with TRBJ2-4, with 7 bases fitting TRBD1. The CDR3 extends over 14 amino acids. J lost 9 bases, V lost 3 bases, and 8 bases had no gene match. Germline CDR1 reads MNHEY; CDR2 reads SMNVEV (reference sequence). The CDR3 DNA reads TGTGCCAGCAGTTTCAGACAGGGATATGGCATTCAGTACTTC. Translated, it gives CASSFRQGYGIQYF.

This clone was detected a few times. The chain carries TRBV5-4 and TRBJ2-1; no clear D gene. The V end lost 0 bases, the J end lost 9 bases, and 16 bases lay between the germline ends. The germline gives CDR1 SGHNT, CDR2 YYREEE (reference sequence). The length of the CDR3 is 15 residues. CDR3 region: CASSLDLGRPGEQFF. CDR3 in DNA: TGTGCCAGCAGCTTGGATCTAGGTCGTCCTGGTGAGCAGTTCTTC.

V gene TRBV5-1 combines with J gene TRBJ1-1, with D tentatively TRBD1 (5 bases). Trimming stripped 3 bases from V and 2 bases from J, with 14 bases between. The germline V gene encodes CDR1 SGHRS and CDR2 YFSETQ. The CDR3 length is 15 residues. In nucleotides, the CDR3 is TGCGCCAGCAGCTGGCGGGGGACTGCTAACACTGAAGCTTTCTTT. Amino acid sequence: CASSWRGTANTEAFF.

The V gene is TRBV5-6, the J gene TRBJ1-2; TRBD1 matches at 10 bases. CDR3 length: 16 residues. The J segment lost 4 bases and the V segment lost 2 bases, leaving 8 bases of the junction unmatched. From germline, CDR1 is SGHDT and CDR2 YYEEEE. The CDR3 loop reads CASSLPRDRGAYGYTF. For the CDR3, the DNA is TGTGCCAGCAGCTTACCCAGGGACAGGGGCGCCTATGGCTACACCTTC.

DNA of the CDR3: TGTGCCAGCAGCGTAACTCTTAATTCACCCCTCCACTTT. Translated, it gives CASSVTLNSPLHF. J is TRBJ1-6 and V is TRBV9; D not resolved. CDR1 is SGDLS, CDR2 YYNGEE, per germline. V dropped 1 base and J dropped 6 bases, with 5 bases sitting between them. The CDR3 is 13 residues long.

The rearrangement uses TRBV27 and TRBJ1-4; TRBD1 agrees at 7 bases. Germline assignment: CDR1 MNHEY and CDR2 SMNVEV (reference sequence). CDR3 length equals 16 residues. V lost 6 bases to trimming and J lost 5 bases; unmatched junction nucleotides: 12. CDR3 residues: CASSAGFQGVNEKLFF. The DNA for the CDR3 is TGTGCCAGCAGCGCCGGGTTCCAGGGGGTGAATGAAAAACTGTTTTTT.

This clone was observed a single time. V is TRBV5-6 and J is TRBJ1-1, with TRBD1 matching over 8 bases. This CDR3 contains 15 residues. Germline assignment: CDR1 SGHDT and CDR2 YYEEEE. The trim removed 0 bases at V and 5 bases at J, leaving 6 bases unmatched. Written as DNA, the CDR3 is TGTGCCAGCAGCTTGGCAACAGGGGGGTGGACTGAAGCTTTCTTT. Translated: CASSLATGGWTEAFF. Full variable domain (rest looked up from reference TRBV5-6 and TRBJ1-1): DAGVTQSPTHLIKTRGQQVTLRCSPKSGHDTVSWYQQALGQGPQFIFQYYEEEERQRGNFPDRFSGHQFPNYSSELNVNALLLGDSALYLCASSLATGGWTEAFFGQGTRLTVV.

This chain connects TRBV9 to TRBJ2-3; 9 nucleotides match TRBD1. Trimming removed 3 bases from V and 5 bases from J; junction bases left unmatched: 16. Germline CDR1 and CDR2: SGDLS and YYNGEE. This CDR3 has 18 amino acids. The CDR3: CASSAHPWTGVSQDTQYF. The CDR3 nucleotides are TGTGCCAGCAGCGCTCATCCGTGGACAGGGGTTTCGCAAGATACGCAGTATTTT.

This clone was counted a single time. The genes are TRBV10-3 and TRBJ1-2; D gene uncertain. Trimming took off 2 bases at V and 7 bases at J, with 8 bases between the two ends. This CDR3 is 12 amino acids long. Germline CDR1 and CDR2: ENHRY and SYGVKD. CDR3 protein: CAISEQAGGYTF. The CDR3 DNA reads as TGTGCCATCAGTGAGCAGGCGGGTGGCTACACCTTC.

V usage is TRBV5-1 and J usage is TRBJ2-3; a possible D gene is TRBD2 (6 bases). V dropped 4 bases and J dropped 2 bases, with 20 bases sitting between them. CDR3 size: 17 residues. The germline CDR1 and CDR2 sequences are SGHRS and YFSETQ. This chain's CDR3 is CASSHGPRAGATDTQYF. The CDR3 nucleotides read TGCGCCAGCAGCCACGGGCCGAGAGCGGGCGCCACAGATACGCAGTATTTT.

The rearrangement links TRBV6-1 to TRBJ1-5, with TRBD1 matching over 8 bases. In germline, CDR1 is MNHNS, CDR2 SASEGT. V was clipped by 3 bases and J by 5 bases; unmatched bases: 9. The CDR3 has 16 residues. This CDR3 is CASSEGPRQGYQPQHF. The CDR3 DNA reads TGTGCCAGCAGTGAGGGACCTAGACAGGGGTATCAGCCCCAGCATTTT.

This sequence joins TRBV7-9 and TRBJ2-3, with D unresolved. Germline loops: CDR1 SEHNR, CDR2 FQNEAQ (reference sequence). The CDR3 extends over 14 amino acids. Trimming left V 2 bases short and J 2 bases short, with 8 bases between. CDR3: CASSLMSSTDTQYF. CDR3 sequence (DNA): TGTGCCAGCAGCTTAATGTCTTCCACAGATACGCAGTATTTT.

The rearrangement uses TRBV25-1 and TRBJ2-2; 10 bases fit TRBD1. Looked up from germline, CDR1 is MGHDK and CDR2 is SYGVNS. CDR3 length: 17 residues. With 6 bases clipped from V and 6 bases from J, the junction kept 13 bases outside the gene matches. CDR3 region: CASRGKRQGALPGELFF. CDR3 coding DNA: TGTGCCAGCAGAGGAAAAAGACAGGGGGCGCTTCCCGGGGAGCTGTTTTTT.

The chain recombines TRBV11-2 with TRBJ2-1, with a weak D call TRBD1 (6 bases). From germline, CDR1 is SGHAT and CDR2 FQNNGV. Trimming shortened V by 2 bases and J by 6 bases, and 14 bases separated the two germline ends. The CDR3 sequence is 15 residues long. CDR3 nucleotide sequence: TGTGCCAGCAGCTTAACAGGGTTTAAGGGCAATGAGCAGTTCTTC. Translation gives CASSLTGFKGNEQFF.

CDR3 sequence reads: CAWSKGAGNQPQHF. CDR3 bases: TGTGCCTGGAGTAAGGGGGCAGGGAATCAGCCCCAGCATTTT. V is TRBV30 and J is TRBJ1-5, with 7 bases fitting TRBD1. The V segment lost 2 bases and the J segment 4 bases; nucleotides outside the gene matches: 5. Germline CDR1 is GTSNPN and CDR2 is SVGIG (reference sequence). The CDR3 sequence is 14 residues long.

V and J are TRBV19 and TRBJ2-1; 12 bases are shared with TRBD1. Germline V gene sequence: CDR1 LNHDA, CDR2 SQIVND (reference sequence). This CDR3 has 17 amino acids. V lost 0 bases, J lost 8 bases, and 8 bases stayed unmatched. This chain's CDR3 is CASSIDRRDRGRDEQFF. As DNA, the CDR3 is TGTGCCAGTAGTATAGATCGCCGGGACAGGGGGCGTGATGAGCAGTTCTTC.

V gene TRBV27 combines with J gene TRBJ1-5; a possible D gene is TRBD1 (6 bases). CDR3 length equals 16 residues. Trimming stripped 8 bases from V and 3 bases from J, with 20 bases between. In germline, CDR1 is MNHEY, CDR2 SMNVEV (reference sequence). The CDR3 is CASGPPRGKDNQPQHF. In nucleotides, the CDR3 is TGTGCCAGCGGTCCCCCCAGGGGAAAGGACAATCAGCCCCAGCATTTT.

This clone was observed a few times. The chain links TRBV29-1 to TRBJ2-7; TRBD2 is a possible D gene (7 bases). The CDR3 is 12 residues long. In germline, CDR1 is SQVTM, CDR2 ANQGSEA. Trimming cost V 7 bases and J 5 bases, with 15 bases left between them. CDR3 sequence (DNA): TGCAGCGCGTGGGGGGGGCTGGACGAGCAGTACTTC. Translated, it gives CSAWGGLDEQYF.

The rearrangement links TRBV7-8 to TRBJ2-3; TRBD1 might be the D (6 bases). The CDR3 contains 12 residues. Trimming took off 3 bases at V and 7 bases at J, with 8 bases between the two ends. Germline V gives CDR1 SGHVS, CDR2 FQNEAQ. The CDR3 DNA reads TGTGCCAGCAGCTTGGGGACAAATACGCAGTATTTT. Translation: CASSLGTNTQYF.

This chain links TRBV6-4 with TRBJ1-1; D is undetermined. V gave up 0 bases and J gave up 2 bases, with 7 bases separating them. This CDR3 has 14 residues. Germline V gene sequence: CDR1 MRHNA, CDR2 SNTAGT. In DNA form, the CDR3 reads TGTGCCAGCAGTGACTCCGGGATAAACACTGAAGCTTTCTTT. Protein sequence: CASSDSGINTEAFF.

The chain couples TRBV11-2 to TRBJ2-7; 13 bases fit TRBD2. Germline V gene lookup returns CDR1 SGHAT and CDR2 FQNNGV. The trim removed 4 bases at V and 4 bases at J, leaving 1 base unmatched. The CDR3 is 14 residues long. For the CDR3, the DNA is TGTGCCAGCAGCTCGACTAGCGGGGGGTACGAGCAGTACTTC. It translates to CASSSTSGGYEQYF.